Below are 30 T cell receptor beta chains sequenced from a single sample in a study of blood T cell repertoires in COVID-19. Clones were read by immunoSEQ multiplex PCR, and TCRdb kept only the in-frame ones, dropping some. The sample shows 120,000 to 150,000 clones, 87% of them seen only once. The specimen sequenced was peripheral blood. These receptors originate from a man aged 50 to 59 who had recovered from COVID-19.

Only one count was recorded for this clone. V gene TRBV30 combines with J gene TRBJ2-5; TRBD1 matches 8 bases. Losses at the gene ends were 2 bases for V and 4 bases for J; bases not matched to a gene: 9. Germline-derived CDR1 and CDR2 are GTSNPN and SVGIG (reference sequence). The CDR3 totals 15 residues. As DNA, the CDR3 is TGTGCCTGGAGTCCTACAGGGGGTTTTTTAGAGACCCAGTACTTC. Translation gives CAWSPTGGFLETQYF.

V is TRBV4-1 and J is TRBJ1-5; 9 bases align to TRBD1. The CDR3 runs to 16 residues. Germline values: CDR1 MGHRA, CDR2 YSYEKL. The V and J ends lost 0 bases and 5 bases, in that order; junction bases with no gene match: 5. CDR3 sequence: CASSQEAQGADQPQHF. The CDR3 bases are TGCGCCAGCAGCCAAGAAGCACAGGGGGCAGATCAGCCCCAGCATTTT.

This chain uses TRBV6-5 with TRBJ2-3, with D possibly being TRBD2 (6 bases). Per the germline V gene, CDR1 is MNHEY and CDR2 is SVGAGI. The CDR3 spans 13 residues. The germline V and J ends were trimmed by 11 bases and 0 bases, with 12 bases remaining between them. CDR3 bases: TGTGCCGCCCCCGGGACTAGCACAGATACGCAGTATTTT. It is translated as CAAPGTSTDTQYF.

The chain joins TRBV7-9 to TRBJ2-2; D is uncertain. Trimming pared 5 bases from V and 4 bases from J, leaving 8 bases between. Germline V gene data show CDR1 as SEHNR and CDR2 as FQNEAQ (reference sequence). The CDR3 totals 13 residues. DNA of the CDR3: TGTGCCAGCAGCGCACAGTCCACCGGGGAGCTGTTTTTT. Amino acid sequence: CASSAQSTGELFF.

This chain connects TRBV5-1 to TRBJ2-5, with TRBD1 matching 9 bases. CDR3 length: 14 residues. V shed 3 bases, J shed 5 bases, and the junction held 5 bases outside the gene matches. CDR1 SGHRS and CDR2 YFSETQ come from the germline V gene. The CDR3 spells CASSSGTGTETQYF. Written as DNA, the CDR3 is TGCGCCAGCAGCTCCGGGACAGGGACGGAGACCCAGTACTTC.

The V call is TRBV21-1, the J call TRBJ1-1. TRBV21-1 is flagged as a pseudogene. The CDR3 contains 16 residues. The CDR3 region has the DNA TGTGCCAGCAGCAAATTTCTCTTCATAGAAGCCGCTGAAGCTTTCTTT. Residues: CASSKFLFIEAAEAFF.

This clone was seen ten or more times. The chain has TRBV5-5 and TRBJ1-5, with D possibly being TRBD1 (5 bases). The germline gives CDR1 SGHKS, CDR2 YYEKEE (reference sequence). The germline V and J ends were trimmed by 2 bases and 9 bases, with 12 bases remaining between them. The CDR3 loop spans 13 amino acids. CDR3 sequence reads: CASSFVGDGPQHF. The CDR3 bases are TGTGCCAGCAGCTTTGTAGGGGATGGGCCCCAGCATTTT.

V and J are TRBV5-1 and TRBJ2-5, with D uncertain. Germline CDR1 SGHRS, CDR2 YFSETQ. With 0 bases removed from V and 2 bases from J, the gap between germline ends came to 8 bases. The CDR3 is 14 amino acids. The CDR3 DNA sequence: TGCGCCAGCAGCTTGGTAACAGTACAAGAGACCCAGTACTTC. Translation gives CASSLVTVQETQYF.

The count of this clone is one. The V gene is TRBV3-1 (or the pseudogene TRBV3-2), the J gene TRBJ2-3; 9 bases agree with TRBD2. With 0 bases clipped from V and 7 bases from J, the junction kept 5 bases outside the gene matches. The CDR3 consists of 15 residues. Germline V CDR1 and CDR2: LGHDT, YNNKEL (reference sequence). The CDR3 region is CASSQDGSGGNTQYF. CDR3 nucleotide sequence: TGTGCCAGCAGCCAAGATGGGAGCGGGGGGAATACGCAGTATTTT.

V gene TRBV6-5 combines with J gene TRBJ1-2, with D tentatively TRBD1 (6 bases). Germline V lookup: CDR1 MNHEY, CDR2 SVGAGI. The CDR3 is 13 residues long. The V end lost 6 bases, the J end lost 5 bases, and 13 bases lay between the germline ends. For the CDR3, the DNA is TGTGCCAGCAGACCCGGACAGTTGTATGGCTACACCTTC. Translation: CASRPGQLYGYTF.

This clone has just a few counts. Compared with germline, one end of the junction differs, possibly owing to a read error. V usage is TRBV18 and J usage is TRBJ2-2, with TRBD1 identical over 8 bases. CDR3 length: 16 amino acids. Looked up from germline, CDR1 is KGHSH and CDR2 is LQKENI. The CDR3 DNA sequence: TGTGCCAGCTCACCTCAGGGGGCTCTAAACAGCGGGGAGCTGTTTTTT. Its translation is CASSPQGALNSGELFF.

This sequence joins TRBV19 and TRBJ1-4, with D possibly matching TRBD1 (5 bases). Trimming took off 3 bases at V and 8 bases at J, with 7 bases between the two ends. The CDR3 is 12 residues long. In germline, CDR1 is LNHDA, CDR2 SQIVND (reference sequence). DNA for the CDR3: TGTGCCAGTAGTATTTACAGGGAAAAACTGTTTTTT. This codes for CASSIYREKLFF.

This chain links TRBV6-5 with TRBJ1-6, with TRBD1 matching over 9 bases. This CDR3 is built from 14 residues. V dropped 6 bases and J dropped 5; count of bases not matched to a gene: 2. Germline V gene data show CDR1 as MNHEY and CDR2 as SVGAGI. The CDR3, as DNA: TGTGCCAGCAGAGGACAGGGGAATAATTCACCCCTCCACTTT. This translates into CASRGQGNNSPLHF.

The CDR3 DNA reads as TGTGCCAGCTCGACGACTAGCGGGGACAATGAGCAGTTCTTC. This gives the protein CASSTTSGDNEQFF. The chain combines TRBV18 with TRBJ2-1; 11 bases are shared with TRBD2. The CDR3 is made up of 14 amino acids. CDR1 is KGHSH, CDR2 LQKENI, per germline. V was clipped by 6 bases and J by 5 bases; unmatched bases: 3.

The chain combines TRBV6-5 with TRBJ2-5; the match to TRBD2 covers 12 bases. Germline trimming cut 4 bases from V and 1 base from J; bases unmatched to any gene: 4. CDR3 length: 16 amino acids. In germline, CDR1 is MNHEY, CDR2 SVGAGI. CDR3 sequence: CASSSWTSGAQETQYF. The CDR3 DNA reads TGTGCCAGCAGTTCCTGGACTAGCGGGGCCCAAGAGACCCAGTACTTC.

The chain has TRBV6-6 and TRBJ1-1; D unresolved. Per germline, CDR1 MNHNY and CDR2 SVGAGI (reference sequence). The CDR3 length is 12 residues. V gave up 6 bases and J gave up 11 bases, with 16 bases separating them. CDR3 in amino acids: CASRVENLQAFF. The CDR3 DNA reads as TGTGCCAGCAGAGTGGAAAACCTACAGGCTTTCTTT.

This sequence joins TRBV12-5 and TRBJ2-5; 7 nucleotides line up with TRBD2. V shed 4 bases and J 1 base; nucleotides not matched to a gene: 9. This CDR3 spans 16 amino acids. Germline lookup yields CDR1 LGHNT and CDR2 FRNRAP. The CDR3 loop is CASGSRLATAQETQYF. CDR3 coding DNA: TGTGCTAGTGGTTCCAGACTAGCTACGGCCCAAGAGACCCAGTACTTC.

The gene calls are TRBV2 and TRBJ2-1; D ambiguous. This CDR3 has 14 amino acids. V gave up 5 bases and J gave up 5 bases, with 13 bases separating them. Germline CDR1 is SNHLY and CDR2 is FYNNEI. CDR3 protein: CASSQRLLDNEQFF. As DNA, the CDR3 is TGTGCCAGCAGTCAGAGGCTTCTCGACAATGAGCAGTTCTTC. Supplemented by reference TRBV2 and TRBJ2-1, the full variable domain reads EPEVTQTPSHQVTQMGQEVILRCVPISNHLYFYWYRQILGQKVEFLVSFYNNEISEKSEIFDDQFSVERPDGSNFTLKIRSTKLEDSAMYFCASSQRLLDNEQFFGPGTRLTVL.

The gene calls are TRBV14 and TRBJ2-4, with D perhaps matching TRBD1 (5 bases). This CDR3 has 12 amino acids. From germline, CDR1 is SGHDN and CDR2 FVKESK. V was trimmed by 5 bases and J by 10 bases, leaving 12 bases between them. For the CDR3, the DNA is TGTGCCAGCAGCAAGTACCAGGGAATTCAGTACTTC. This sequence encodes CASSKYQGIQYF.

The chain carries TRBV7-9 and TRBJ1-1; D possibly corresponds to TRBD1 (5 bases). V gave up 5 bases and J gave up 5 bases, with 18 bases separating them. The germline V gene encodes CDR1 SEHNR and CDR2 FQNEAQ (reference sequence). There are 15 residues in the CDR3. This CDR3 reads CASSRTAGISTEAFF. The CDR3 DNA reads TGTGCCAGCAGCAGGACGGCAGGGATTTCGACTGAAGCTTTCTTT.

The rearrangement uses TRBV5-1 and TRBJ2-7; 7 positions agree with TRBD1. The CDR3 extends over 15 amino acids. J was trimmed by 0 bases and V by 4 bases; bases with no gene match: 7. Germline-derived CDR1 and CDR2 are SGHRS and YFSETQ. DNA for the CDR3: TGCGCCAGCAGCCCCGGGACAGCTCTCTCCTACGAGCAGTACTTC. Translation gives CASSPGTALSYEQYF.

The chain employs TRBV7-2 and TRBJ1-2; D is undetermined. Germline V gene data show CDR1 as SGHTA and CDR2 as FQGNSA. Deletions cut 5 bases from V and 7 bases from J, with 20 bases between. The CDR3 consists of 15 residues. CDR3 nucleotide sequence: TGTGCCAGCAGCCCAAACCGCAAGCCTCCCCCTGGCTACACCTTC. Translated: CASSPNRKPPPGYTF.

The chain couples TRBV5-1 to TRBJ1-3; D remains unclear. V was cut by 0 bases and J by 11 bases, with 18 bases left in between. This CDR3 region has 15 residues. From germline, CDR1 is SGHRS and CDR2 YFSETQ. In nucleotides, the CDR3 is TGCGCCAGCAGCTTGGCCTTTCCAGGAGGAGACGCCATATATTTT. This encodes CASSLAFPGGDAIYF. The full variable domain, with the rest looked up from reference TRBV5-1 and TRBJ1-3, is KAGVTQTPRYLIKTRGQQVTLSCSPISGHRSVSWYQQTPGQGLQFLFEYFSETQRNKGNFPGRFSGRQFSNSRSEMNVSTLELGDSALYLCASSLAFPGGDAIYFGEGSWLTVV.

The chain links TRBV9 to TRBJ2-2; D possibly corresponds to TRBD1 (5 bases). CDR1 is SGDLS and CDR2 is YYNGEE in the germline V gene. CDR3 length: 15 residues. Between the trimmed V and J ends, which lost 6 bases and 0 bases, there was a span of 12 bases. The CDR3, as DNA: TGTGCCAGCACCCCAGGGCCCGCGAACACCGGGGAGCTGTTTTTT. As protein: CASTPGPANTGELFF.

V usage is TRBV6-5 and J usage is TRBJ1-4; no clear D gene. CDR1 is MNHEY and CDR2 is SVGAGI in the germline V gene. The germline V and J ends were trimmed by 6 bases and 6 bases, with 17 bases remaining between them. This CDR3 contains 15 residues. The CDR3 reads CASSAHSYGDEKLFF. CDR3 sequence (DNA): TGTGCCAGCAGCGCCCACTCTTACGGGGATGAAAAACTGTTTTTT.

V and J are TRBV5-8 and TRBJ2-1; no firm D call. V lost 0 bases and J lost 9, with 22 bases in between. Looked up from germline, CDR1 is SGHTS and CDR2 is YDEGEE. The CDR3 sequence is 17 residues long. CDR3 loop: CASSLGVGFRLAVEQFF. CDR3 DNA sequence: TGTGCCAGCAGCTTGGGTGTGGGTTTTCGGTTAGCAGTTGAGCAGTTCTTC.

The CDR3 sequence is CSASLEGMNTEAFF. CDR3 in DNA: TGCAGTGCTAGTCTAGAGGGTATGAACACTGAAGCTTTCTTT. This sequence joins TRBV20-1 and TRBJ1-1; D not certain. Trimming took 3 bases from V and 0 from J, leaving 11 bases between them. The CDR3 is 14 residues long. Germline values: CDR1 DFQATT, CDR2 SNEGSKA (reference sequence).

The chain has TRBV7-7 and TRBJ2-2; no clear D gene. V lost 1 base and J lost 4, with 4 bases in between. This CDR3 comprises 13 residues. Germline CDR1 SSHAT, CDR2 FNYEAQ (reference sequence). The CDR3 is CASSLDRTGELFF. The DNA for the CDR3 is TGTGCCAGCAGCTTAGATCGCACCGGGGAGCTGTTTTTT.

This clone was observed a few times. The rearrangement links TRBV4-1 to TRBJ1-2; D not certain. This CDR3 region has 15 residues. V dropped 4 bases and J dropped 1 base, with 13 bases sitting between them. Germline V CDR1 and CDR2: MGHRA, YSYEKL. Written as DNA, the CDR3 is TGCGCCAGCAGCCCGGTTGACGGAGATAACTATGGCTACACCTTC. Translated, it gives CASSPVDGDNYGYTF.

The CDR3 spells CASSLSGTQNTEAFF. The DNA of the CDR3 is TGCGCCAGCAGCTTGTCCGGGACACAGAACACTGAAGCTTTCTTT. The chain joins TRBV5-1 to TRBJ1-1, with TRBD1 as a possible D gene (6 bases). Germline V lookup: CDR1 SGHRS, CDR2 YFSETQ. The CDR3 consists of 15 residues. Trimming shortened V by 1 base and J by 1 base, and 11 bases separated the two germline ends.